The 18 T cell receptor beta chains given below trace back to one sample, sequenced in a study of T cell clonality in common variable immunodeficiency. Study-wide results and caveats: Reportedly, TCR beta sequences from common variable immunodeficiency showed fewer deletions and N-nucleotide insertions.

Their target antigens are unknown. The repertoire was sequenced with immunoSEQ multiplex PCR; TCRdb's copy has only in-frame clones and lacks some. The repertoire yields roughly 23,000 clones, none seen only once; the top ten contain approximately 8.9%. The sample consisted of peripheral blood mononuclear cells. These receptors were obtained from a human donor with common variable immunodeficiency.

This clone was counted only a few times. The read halts 3 residues ahead of the CDR3 end, with the missing end drawn from the germline J gene. The chain joins TRBV5-1 to TRBJ2-7, with 13 positions matching TRBD2. The CDR3 spans 16 residues. Germline V gene data show CDR1 as SGHRS and CDR2 as YFSETQ. Trimming took 4 bases from V and 5 from J; bases not matched to a gene: 9. The DNA read from the CDR3 is TGCGCCAGCAGCCCTCAACTAGCGGGAGGGATCGACGAG. It encodes CASSPQLAGGIDE. The whole CDR3 protein is CASSPQLAGGIDEQYF.

Remarks on this clone: The CDR3 extends 3 residues past the end of the read, so its final part is completed from the germline J gene. The gene calls are TRBV5-5 and TRBJ2-1, with TRBD2 matching over 10 bases. This CDR3 has 15 amino acids. Germline values: CDR1 SGHKS, CDR2 YYEKEE (reference sequence). V shed 7 bases and J 3 bases; nucleotides not matched to a gene: 7. The CDR3 bases that were read are TGTGCCAGCGGAAAAGCGGGGGGGGTCTACAATGAG. It translates to CASGKAGGVYNE. The whole CDR3 region reads CASGKAGGVYNEQFF.

This clone has only a few counts. The read gets to within 3 residues of the CDR3 end, and the germline J gene fills in the rest. J is TRBJ1-2 and V is TRBV19; perhaps TRBD1 as D (5 bases). Germline V gene data show CDR1 as LNHDA and CDR2 as SQIVND (reference sequence). The CDR3 spans 12 residues. The CDR3 protein is CASSMRRGGYTF. The sequenced part of the CDR3 DNA is TGTGCCAGTAGTATGAGACGGGGGGGC.

This clone was recorded a few times. Read sequence stops 3 residues before the CDR3 end, and the germline J gene provides the missing end. V is TRBV13 and J is TRBJ1-1, with a possible D match to TRBD1 (6 bases). V was clipped by 5 bases and J by 1 base, with 14 bases between them. The CDR3 consists of 15 residues. From germline, CDR1 is PRHDT and CDR2 FYEKMQ (reference sequence). The CDR3 loop reads CASSVAGDSNTEAFF. The covered CDR3 bases are TGTGCCAGCAGCGTTGCAGGGGATTCGAACACTGAA.

The table lists this clone with a few counts. The CDR3 end is not reached by the read, which stops 3 residues before it; the germline J gene fills it in. V usage is TRBV19 and J usage is TRBJ1-5, with 8 bases lining up with TRBD1. This CDR3 is built from 14 residues. Per the germline V gene, CDR1 is LNHDA and CDR2 is SQIVND (reference sequence). Unmatched junction bases numbered 8, after V lost 8 bases and J lost 5 bases. CDR3 in amino acids: CASGSGQGYQPQHF. CDR3 DNA, as far as it was read: TGTGCCAGTGGGAGTGGACAGGGTTATCAGCCC.

This CDR3 is CASTPWGEDETQYF. The CDR3 bases that were read are TGTGCCAGCACCCCCTGGGGGGAAGATGAGACC. The V gene is TRBV5-5, the J gene TRBJ2-5; D is possibly TRBD2 (6 bases). The observed sequence ends 3 residues before the CDR3 terminus, with the missing tail filled in from the germline J gene. The V gene lost 6 bases and the J gene lost 5 bases, with 17 bases spanning the gap. The CDR3 is made up of 14 amino acids. Germline CDR1 is SGHKS and CDR2 is YYEKEE (reference sequence).

This clone has at least ten counts. The CDR3 extends 3 residues past the end of the read, so its final part is completed from the germline J gene. The chain combines TRBV20-1 with TRBJ1-2; a weak D match, TRBD1 (5 bases). The V end was cut by 5 bases, the J end by 1 base, with 11 bases between. The CDR3 has 13 residues. Germline CDR1 is DFQATT and CDR2 is SNEGSKA (reference sequence). CDR3 protein: CSAPTVVNYGYTF. CDR3 DNA (partial): TGCAGTGCTCCGACAGTGGTTAACTATGGC.

As for this clone: The read terminates 3 residues ahead of where the CDR3 ends, so the germline J gene completes it. This chain uses TRBV11-2 with TRBJ2-5; D may be TRBD2 (6 bases). The CDR3 is 15 residues long. V lost 1 base, J lost 7 bases, and 16 bases lay in between. Germline V CDR1 and CDR2: SGHAT, FQNNGV. CDR3: CASSLGGDSIGTQYF. The sequenced CDR3 bases are TGTGCCAGCAGCTTAGGCGGGGACTCCATCGGGACC. Based on the CDR3 plus reference TRBV11-2 and TRBJ2-5, the full variable domain is EAGVAQSPRYKIIEKRQSVAFWCNPISGHATLYWYQQILGQGPKLLIQFQNNGVVDDSQLPKDRFSAERLKGVDSTLKIQPAKLEDSAVYLCASSLGGDSIGTQYFGPGTRLLVL.

This clone turned up a few times. The CDR3 end is not reached by the read, which stops 3 residues before it; the germline J gene fills it in. The chain links TRBV5-5 to TRBJ2-7, with 7 bases aligning to TRBD2. V lost 6 bases to trimming and J lost 5 bases; unmatched junction nucleotides: 14. The germline V gene encodes CDR1 SGHKS and CDR2 YYEKEE (reference sequence). The CDR3 spans 15 residues. Partial CDR3 DNA: TGTGCCAGCAACTTCCTGGGAGGGGTCATCGACGAG. Translating it yields CASNFLGGVIDE. The full CDR3 protein reads CASNFLGGVIDEQYF.

This clone was seen only a few times. The sequence runs out 3 residues before the end of the CDR3; the remainder is reconstructed from the germline J gene. The chain couples TRBV5-1 to TRBJ2-5; 7 nucleotides align to TRBD2. From germline, CDR1 is SGHRS and CDR2 YFSETQ. This CDR3 spans 17 amino acids. With V trimmed by 2 bases and J by 2 bases, 12 bases remained unmatched. The CDR3 here is CASSFSGYGGGQETQYF. The covered CDR3 bases are TGCGCCAGCAGCTTCTCCGGGTACGGCGGGGGACAAGAGACC.

This clone was observed a handful of times. The read falls 3 residues short of the CDR3 end, and the missing part is taken from the germline J gene. This chain uses TRBV6-1 with TRBJ2-3; 9 nucleotides align to TRBD2. Germline V gene data show CDR1 as MNHNS and CDR2 as SASEGT. V dropped 2 bases and J dropped 4; count of bases not matched to a gene: 4. This CDR3 spans 15 amino acids. The CDR3 spells CASSERPSGADTQYF. The covered CDR3 bases are TGTGCCAGCAGTGAAAGGCCTAGCGGGGCAGATACG.

This clone was recorded many times. The read ends 3 residues before the CDR3 terminus; that terminus is restored from the germline J gene. V usage is TRBV7-9 and J usage is TRBJ2-7; possibly TRBD2 for D (6 bases). The CDR3 totals 15 residues. CDR1 SEHNR and CDR2 FQNEAQ come from the germline V gene (reference sequence). Between the trimmed V and J ends, which lost 5 bases and 3 bases, there was a span of 17 bases. Incomplete CDR3 DNA: TGTGCCAGCAGCCATGGGTCTAGCGAAAGCTACGAG. Translated: CASSHGSSESYE. The complete CDR3 reads CASSHGSSESYEQYF.

For this clone: Read coverage stops 3 residues before the CDR3 terminus; the germline J gene supplies the remainder. V and J are TRBV5-1 and TRBJ1-1; possibly TRBD1 for D (6 bases). CDR1 SGHRS and CDR2 YFSETQ come from the germline V gene. The CDR3 is 14 amino acids. V was shortened by 2 bases and J by 5 bases, with 13 bases between the two germline ends. CDR3: CASSLDRIGTEAFF. CDR3 DNA, as far as it was read: TGCGCCAGCAGCTTAGACAGGATCGGAACTGAA.

CDR3 bases read: TGCAGTTTGTCGGGGCGGGGGGGTGTCGAGACC. This sequence encodes CSLSGRGGVET. The whole CDR3 region reads CSLSGRGGVETQYF. This chain uses TRBV20-1 with TRBJ2-5, with 9 positions matching TRBD2. The CDR3 goes on 3 residues after the read ends, and that part is filled in from the germline J gene. This CDR3 is built from 14 residues. Looked up from germline, CDR1 is DFQATT and CDR2 is SNEGSKA (reference sequence). Trimming at V came to 8 bases and at J to 5 bases, leaving 12 bases not matched to a gene.

Ten or more counts support this clone. Read data end 3 residues before the CDR3 end; the end is taken from the germline J gene. The V and J genes are TRBV7-9 and TRBJ2-3, with 8 bases lining up with TRBD2. The CDR3 covers 13 residues. Germline V gives CDR1 SEHNR, CDR2 FQNEAQ (reference sequence). After removal of 7 bases from V and 6 bases from J, the junction contained 6 bases not matched to a gene. Incomplete CDR3 DNA: TGTGCCAGCACCCTCGGGGGGGCGGATACG. It encodes CASTLGGADT. The entire CDR3 protein is CASTLGGADTQYF.

This clone was recorded a few times. Read sequence stops 3 residues before the CDR3 end, and the germline J gene provides the missing end. The chain has TRBV6-1 and TRBJ1-5; possibly TRBD1 for D (5 bases). This CDR3 comprises 12 residues. V dropped 5 bases and J dropped 7 bases, with 9 bases sitting between them. Germline CDR1 MNHNS, CDR2 SASEGT. The chain's CDR3 is CASSKGAQPQHF. The sequenced CDR3 bases are TGTGCCAGCAGTAAAGGGGCCCAGCCC.

This clone was observed at least ten times. The CDR3 goes on 3 residues after the read ends, and that part is filled in from the germline J gene. The rearrangement links TRBV29-1 to TRBJ2-2, with 10 bases that match TRBD1. CDR1 is SQVTM, CDR2 ANQGSEA, per germline. The junction had 8 bases not matched to a gene; V was cut back by 7 bases and J by 6 bases. The CDR3 totals 14 residues. The CDR3 loop is CSGRQGAFAGELFF. The part of the CDR3 DNA that was read is TGCAGCGGGAGACAGGGGGCGTTCGCCGGGGAG.

This clone has a count of ten or more. The CDR3 extends 3 residues past the end of the read, so its final part is completed from the germline J gene. This chain uses TRBV5-1 with TRBJ2-2; 10 positions match TRBD2. With V trimmed by 5 bases and J by 3 bases, 4 bases remained unmatched. The CDR3 extends over 15 amino acids. The germline CDR1 and CDR2 sequences are SGHRS and YFSETQ. CDR3 residues: CASRRTSGDTGELFF. Partial CDR3 DNA: TGCGCCAGCAGAAGGACTAGCGGCGACACCGGGGAG.